The 2 T cell receptor beta chains below were found in one sample sequenced in a study of T-cell reconstitution after alpha-beta-depleted transplantation in children. Preparing the TCRbeta library involved the use of unique molecular identifiers. MiXCR was run by TCRdb on the PCR reads, yielding one entry per CDR3 protein. The sample shows 600,000 to 700,000 distinct CDR3 sequences, roughly 17% of them seen only once. The sample was PBMCs from the stem cell graft donor, taken from the stem cell graft. The receptors come from a human donor who donated a stem cell graft to a child with acute myeloid leukemia.

This clonotype has a handful of counts. J is TRBJ2-2 and V is TRBV20-1; maybe TRBD2 (6 bases). This CDR3 is 16 amino acids long. Trimming stripped 8 bases from V and 4 bases from J, with 23 bases between. Germline V gene lookup returns CDR1 DFQATT and CDR2 SNEGSKA (reference sequence). Here the CDR3 DNA reads TGCAGTACCGGGACCCCATTTGGGGGGAGCACCGGGGAGCTGTTTTTT. It translates to CSTGTPFGGSTGELFF.

This clonotype was recorded at least ten times. The CDR3 reads CSAGDPYNEQFF. The DNA for the CDR3 is TGCAGTGCTGGCGACCCTTACAATGAGCAGTTCTTC. The chain joins TRBV20-1 to TRBJ2-1; D uncertain. CDR3 size: 12 residues. Looked up from germline, CDR1 is DFQATT and CDR2 is SNEGSKA (reference sequence). V was trimmed by 5 bases and J by 4 bases, leaving 9 bases between them.